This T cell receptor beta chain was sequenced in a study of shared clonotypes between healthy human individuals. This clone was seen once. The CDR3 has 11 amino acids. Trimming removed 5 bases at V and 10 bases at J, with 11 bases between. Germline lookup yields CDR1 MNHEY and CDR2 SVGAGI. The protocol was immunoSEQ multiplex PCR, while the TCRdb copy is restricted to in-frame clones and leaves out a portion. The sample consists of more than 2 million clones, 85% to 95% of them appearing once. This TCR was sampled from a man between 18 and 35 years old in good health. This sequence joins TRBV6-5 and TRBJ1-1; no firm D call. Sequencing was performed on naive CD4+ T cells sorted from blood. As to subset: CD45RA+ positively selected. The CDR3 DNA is TGTGCCAGCAGTGGGCTTCGGGCAGCTTTCTTT. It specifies CASSGLRAAFF.